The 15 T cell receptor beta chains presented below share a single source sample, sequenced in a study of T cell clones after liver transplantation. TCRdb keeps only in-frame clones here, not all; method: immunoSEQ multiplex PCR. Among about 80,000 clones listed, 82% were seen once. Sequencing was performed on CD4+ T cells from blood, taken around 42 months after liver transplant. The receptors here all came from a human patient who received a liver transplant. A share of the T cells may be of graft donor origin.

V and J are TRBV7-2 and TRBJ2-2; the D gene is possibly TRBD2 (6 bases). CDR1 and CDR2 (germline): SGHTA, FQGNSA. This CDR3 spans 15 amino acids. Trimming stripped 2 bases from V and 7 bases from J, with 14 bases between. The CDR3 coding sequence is TGTGCCAGCAGCTTAATGGGGGGATCGGGCGGGGAGCTGTTTTTT. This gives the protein CASSLMGGSGGELFF.

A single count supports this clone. The CDR3 loop is CASSTGRTNTEAFF. In nucleotides, the CDR3 is TGTGCCAGCTCAACGGGACGGACGAACACTGAAGCTTTCTTT. The rearrangement uses TRBV18 and TRBJ1-1; a possible D gene is TRBD1 (5 bases). V lost 5 bases, J lost 1 base, and 11 bases lay in between. Germline V gene sequence: CDR1 KGHSH, CDR2 LQKENI. The CDR3 is made up of 14 amino acids.

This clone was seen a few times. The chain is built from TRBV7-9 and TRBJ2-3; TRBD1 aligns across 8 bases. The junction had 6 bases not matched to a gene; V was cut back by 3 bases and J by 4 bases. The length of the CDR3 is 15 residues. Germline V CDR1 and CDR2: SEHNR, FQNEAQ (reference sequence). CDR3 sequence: CASSFGQGGADTQYF. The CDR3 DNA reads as TGTGCCAGCAGCTTCGGACAGGGCGGGGCAGATACGCAGTATTTT. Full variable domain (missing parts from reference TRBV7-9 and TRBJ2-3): DTGVSQNPRHKITKRGQNVTFRCDPISEHNRLYWYRQTLGQGPEFLTYFQNEAQLEKSRLLSDRFSAERPKGSFSTLEIQRTEQGDSAMYLCASSFGQGGADTQYFGPGTRLTVL.

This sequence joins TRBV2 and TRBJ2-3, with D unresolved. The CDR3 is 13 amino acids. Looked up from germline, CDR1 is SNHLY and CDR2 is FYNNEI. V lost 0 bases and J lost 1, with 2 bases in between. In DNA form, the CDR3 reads TGTGCCAGCAGTGAAGCGGGCACAGATACGCAGTATTTT. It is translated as CASSEAGTDTQYF.

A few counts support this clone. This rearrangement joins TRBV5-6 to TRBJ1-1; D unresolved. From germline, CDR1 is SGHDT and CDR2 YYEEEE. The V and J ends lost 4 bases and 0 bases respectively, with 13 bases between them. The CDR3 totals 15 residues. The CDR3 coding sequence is TGTGCCAGCAGCAGGACGGCGTTACTGAACACTGAAGCTTTCTTT. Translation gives CASSRTALLNTEAFF.

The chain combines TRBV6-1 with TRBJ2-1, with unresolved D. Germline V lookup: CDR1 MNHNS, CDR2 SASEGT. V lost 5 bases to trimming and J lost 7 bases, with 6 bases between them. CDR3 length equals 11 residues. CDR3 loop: CASSPRNEQFF. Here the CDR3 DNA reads TGTGCCAGCAGTCCTCGGAATGAGCAGTTCTTC.

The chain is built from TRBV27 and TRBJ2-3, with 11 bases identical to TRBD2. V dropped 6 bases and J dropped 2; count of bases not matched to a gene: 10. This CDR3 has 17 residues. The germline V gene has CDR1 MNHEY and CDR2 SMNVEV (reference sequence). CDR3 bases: TGTGCCAGCAGCTCCCTAACTAGCGGGAGTTTCACAGATACGCAGTATTTT. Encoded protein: CASSSLTSGSFTDTQYF.

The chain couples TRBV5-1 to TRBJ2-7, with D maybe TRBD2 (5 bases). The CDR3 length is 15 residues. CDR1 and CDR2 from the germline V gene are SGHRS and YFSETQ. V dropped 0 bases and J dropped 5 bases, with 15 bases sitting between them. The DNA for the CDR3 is TGCGCCAGCAGCTTGGAAGGTGGGAGAAGCAACGAGCAGTACTTC. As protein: CASSLEGGRSNEQYF.

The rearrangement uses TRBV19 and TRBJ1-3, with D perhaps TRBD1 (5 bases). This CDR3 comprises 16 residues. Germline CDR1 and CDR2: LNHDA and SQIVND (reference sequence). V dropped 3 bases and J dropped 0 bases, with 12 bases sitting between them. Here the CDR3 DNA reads TGTGCCAGTAGTATCCCGGGACGCCACTCTGGAAACACCATATATTTT. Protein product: CASSIPGRHSGNTIYF.

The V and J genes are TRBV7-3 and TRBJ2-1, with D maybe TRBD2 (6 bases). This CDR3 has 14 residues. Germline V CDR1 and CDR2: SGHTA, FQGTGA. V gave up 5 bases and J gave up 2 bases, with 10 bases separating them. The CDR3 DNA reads TGTGCCAGCAGCCCTAGCGCGACCTACAATGAGCAGTTCTTC. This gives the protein CASSPSATYNEQFF.

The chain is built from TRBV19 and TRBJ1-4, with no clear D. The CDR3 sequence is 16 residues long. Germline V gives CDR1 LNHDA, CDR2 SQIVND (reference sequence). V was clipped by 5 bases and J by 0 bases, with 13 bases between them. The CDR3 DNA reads TGTGCCAGTAGTCTATTCCGAGAGGCAACTAATGAAAAACTGTTTTTT. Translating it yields CASSLFREATNEKLFF.

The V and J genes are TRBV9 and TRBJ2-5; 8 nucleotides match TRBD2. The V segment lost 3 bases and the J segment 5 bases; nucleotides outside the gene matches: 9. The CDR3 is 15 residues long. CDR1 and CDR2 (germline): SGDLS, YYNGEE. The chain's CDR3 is CASSETGTRGETQYF. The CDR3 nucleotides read TGTGCCAGCAGCGAGACCGGGACTAGGGGGGAGACCCAGTACTTC.

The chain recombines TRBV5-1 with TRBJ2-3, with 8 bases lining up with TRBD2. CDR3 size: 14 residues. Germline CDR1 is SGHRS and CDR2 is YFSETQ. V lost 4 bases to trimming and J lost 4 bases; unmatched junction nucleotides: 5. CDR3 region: CASSPSSGADTQYF. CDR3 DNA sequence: TGCGCCAGCAGCCCAAGTAGCGGGGCAGATACGCAGTATTTT.

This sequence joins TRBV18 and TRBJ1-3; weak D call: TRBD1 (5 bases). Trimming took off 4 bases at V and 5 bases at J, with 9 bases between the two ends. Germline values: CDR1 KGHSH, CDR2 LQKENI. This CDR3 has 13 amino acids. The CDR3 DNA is TGTGCCAGCTCACTAACGGACAGAAACACCATATATTTT. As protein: CASSLTDRNTIYF.

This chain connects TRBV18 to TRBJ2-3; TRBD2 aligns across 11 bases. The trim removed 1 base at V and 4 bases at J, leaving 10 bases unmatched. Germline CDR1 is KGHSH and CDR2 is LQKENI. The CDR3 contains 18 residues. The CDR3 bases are TGTGCCAGCTCACCACTCATGGCCGGGGGACTAGCGGCAGATACGCAGTATTTT. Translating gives CASSPLMAGGLAADTQYF.